This is a list of T cell receptor beta chains from one sample in a study of blood T cell repertoires in COVID-19. Using immunoSEQ multiplex PCR, the repertoire was profiled, and TCRdb retains in-frame clones only, with some absent. The table has 150,000 or so clones, roughly 78% seen once. Sequenced sample: peripheral blood. These TCRs come from a man at least 80 years old with acute or convalescent COVID-19. CDR3s include the opening cysteine and the closing phenylalanine or tryptophan. D genes are given only for firm matches. Size tells how often a clone was seen (once, few, many) or the class of an expanded clone, and some rows leave it out.

V: TRBV4-3
size: -
D: TRBD1
J: TRBJ1-3
DNA: TGCGCCAGTGGGGGGACAGGGGGCTCTGGAAACACCATATATTTT
CDR3: CASGGTGGSGNTIYF

V: TRBV11-3
size: -
D: TRBD1
J: TRBJ2-2
DNA: TGTGCCAGCAGCAGGGCACAGGGGGCCTCCGGGGAGCTGTTTTTT
CDR3: CASSRAQGASGELFF

V: TRBV18
size: once
D: TRBD1
J: TRBJ2-7
DNA: TGTGCCAGCTCACCGCTGAGGACAGGGCCAGGGGAGCAGTACTTC
CDR3: CASSPLRTGPGEQYF

V: TRBV12-3/TRBV12-4
size: once
D: -
J: TRBJ1-3
DNA: TGTGCCAGCAGCCCTGACTGGAACACCATATATTTT
CDR3: CASSPDWNTIYF

V: TRBV18
size: -
D: -
J: TRBJ1-5
DNA: TGTGCCAGCTCTACCCAGGCCGAGACAGAAAGCAATCAGCCCCAGCATTTT
CDR3: CASSTQAETESNQPQHF

V: TRBV12-5
size: -
D: TRBD1
J: TRBJ2-5
DNA: TGTGCTAGTGGTTCGGGACAGGGATTAGGAGAGACCCAGTACTTC
CDR3: CASGSGQGLGETQYF

V: TRBV7-8
size: -
D: -
J: TRBJ2-1
DNA: TGTGCCAGCAGCCTTGAGGTAGGGGCTTCTCTACGCAATGAGCAGTTCTTC
CDR3: CASSLEVGASLRNEQFF

V: TRBV2
size: -
D: -
J: TRBJ1-6
DNA: TGTGCCAGCAGTGGAGGGGGGGCAGCTAATTCACCCCTCCACTTT
CDR3: CASSGGGAANSPLHF

V: TRBV5-1
size: -
D: -
J: TRBJ1-1
DNA: TGCGCCAGCAGCTTCCAGGGTGCACCCACTGAAGCTTTCTTT
CDR3: CASSFQGAPTEAFF

V: TRBV20-1
size: -
D: -
J: TRBJ2-5
DNA: TGCAGTGCTAGTTCCCGGGAAGAGACCCAGTACTTC
CDR3: CSASSREETQYF

V: TRBV19
size: few
D: -
J: TRBJ1-2
DNA: TGTGCCAGTATATCCGGACAGACGCCCTATGGCTACACCTTC
CDR3: CASISGQTPYGYTF

V: TRBV7-6
size: few
D: TRBD2
J: TRBJ2-3
DNA: TGTGCCAGCAGCTTAGCGCAGGCTAGCGGGGGAGATACGCAGTATTTT
CDR3: CASSLAQASGGDTQYF

V: TRBV7-6
size: -
D: TRBD1
J: TRBJ1-3
DNA: TGTGCCAGCAGCCGGTGGGACAGGGACCCCCTCGGGGGAAACACCATATATTTT
CDR3: CASSRWDRDPLGGNTIYF

V: TRBV5-4
size: -
D: -
J: TRBJ2-5
DNA: TGTGCCAGCAGCTTGAAGACTGGTGATAGGCAGTACTTC
CDR3: CASSLKTGDRQYF

V: TRBV10-3
size: many
D: -
J: TRBJ2-7
DNA: TGTGCCGCCAGGGTAAATGACGAGCAGTACTTC
CDR3: CAARVNDEQYF

V: TRBV5-1
size: -
D: TRBD1
J: TRBJ2-3
DNA: TGCGCCAGCAAGACAGGGTTGGCCACAGATACGCAGTATTTT
CDR3: CASKTGLATDTQYF

V: TRBV5-1
size: -
D: TRBD1
J: TRBJ1-4
DNA: TGCGCCAGCAGCTTGGACCCGGGACAGGGGGAAAAACTGTTTTTT
CDR3: CASSLDPGQGEKLFF

V: TRBV6-5
size: -
D: -
J: TRBJ1-1
DNA: TGTGCCAGCAGTCGACGCGGCATGAACACTGAAGCTTTCTTT
CDR3: CASSRRGMNTEAFF

V: TRBV3-1/TRBV3-2
size: -
D: -
J: TRBJ2-2
DNA: TGTGCCAGCAGCCAGCGAGACTTGGCCGGGGAGCTGTTTTTT
CDR3: CASSQRDLAGELFF

V: TRBV9
size: -
D: -
J: TRBJ1-1
DNA: TGTGCCAGCAGCGTAATATCAGGTTTGGGGAACACTGAAGCTTTCTTT
CDR3: CASSVISGLGNTEAFF

V: TRBV19
size: -
D: -
J: TRBJ1-6
DNA: TGTGCCAGTATGATGCTACCCAGCGGCTCACCCCTCCACTTT
CDR3: CASMMLPSGSPLHF

V: TRBV28
size: few
D: -
J: TRBJ1-4
DNA: TGTGCCAGCAGTGACTCAGGACTGGTTAATGAAAAACTGTTTTTT
CDR3: CASSDSGLVNEKLFF

V: TRBV12-3/TRBV12-4
size: -
D: -
J: TRBJ2-1
DNA: TGTGCCAGCAGCCGGCCACAGGGAGAGCGGTTCTTC
CDR3: CASSRPQGERFF

V: TRBV6-2/TRBV6-3
size: -
D: -
J: TRBJ1-1
DNA: TGTGCCAGCAGTTATTATATGAACACTGAAGCTTTCTTT
CDR3: CASSYYMNTEAFF

V: TRBV5-1
size: -
D: -
J: TRBJ2-1
DNA: TGCGCCAGCAGCTTTAGCGGCAATGAGCAGTTCTTC
CDR3: CASSFSGNEQFF

V: TRBV19
size: many
D: -
J: TRBJ1-6
DNA: TGTGCCAGTAGTAATAACAGGGTTGGTTCACCCCTCCACTTT
CDR3: CASSNNRVGSPLHF

V: TRBV5-4
size: once
D: -
J: TRBJ2-3
DNA: TGTGCCAGCAGTGGGAGCGGCGGGCGCACAGATACGCAGTATTTT
CDR3: CASSGSGGRTDTQYF

V: TRBV18
size: many
D: -
J: TRBJ1-6
DNA: TGTGCCAGCACGACCGGGGGGAATTCACCCCTCCACTTT
CDR3: CASTTGGNSPLHF

V: TRBV11-3
size: -
D: -
J: TRBJ1-1
DNA: TGTGCCAGCAGCCCCTCCCCCGACGGGACTGAAGCTTTCTTT
CDR3: CASSPSPDGTEAFF

V: TRBV12-5
size: -
D: TRBD1
J: TRBJ2-5
DNA: TGTGCTAGTGGTTTGGTAAGGACAGGCCCTTGGTACTTC
CDR3: CASGLVRTGPWYF

V: TRBV6-6
size: -
D: -
J: TRBJ1-6
DNA: TGTGCCAGCAGGGACAGCCCACCGGGTTTAGGGTCACCCCTCCACTTT
CDR3: CASRDSPPGLGSPLHF

V: TRBV24-1
size: -
D: TRBD2
J: TRBJ2-5
DNA: TGTGCCACCAGTGAATCGACTAGCGGGGGGGGTGAGACCCAGTACTTC
CDR3: CATSESTSGGGETQYF

V: TRBV18
size: few
D: -
J: TRBJ2-3
DNA: TGTGCCAGCTCTACGATGGGTGACATCGGCGATACGCAGTATTTT
CDR3: CASSTMGDIGDTQYF

V: TRBV10-3
size: -
D: TRBD2
J: TRBJ2-3
DNA: TGTGCCATCAGGGGGACTAGCAGTTACACAGATACGCAGTATTTT
CDR3: CAIRGTSSYTDTQYF

V: TRBV7-6
size: -
D: -
J: TRBJ2-3
DNA: TGTGCCAGCAGCTTCGGGGGAACTAGCACAGATACGCAGTATTTT
CDR3: CASSFGGTSTDTQYF

V: TRBV19
size: -
D: -
J: TRBJ1-1
DNA: TGTGCCAGTAGTATTTTAGGGGTGAGGACTGAAGCTTTCTTT
CDR3: CASSILGVRTEAFF

V: TRBV7-9
size: -
D: TRBD2
J: TRBJ2-1
DNA: TGTGCCAGCAGACACGGGACTAGCGCAAACAATGAGCAGTTCTTC
CDR3: CASRHGTSANNEQFF

V: TRBV5-1
size: -
D: TRBD1
J: TRBJ1-1
DNA: TGCGCCAGCAGCGACGGGACAGGGGCTAGGAACACTGAAGCTTTCTTT
CDR3: CASSDGTGARNTEAFF

V: TRBV29-1
size: -
D: -
J: TRBJ1-1
DNA: TGCAGCGCTCTGGTGACTGCCACTGAAGCTTTCTTT
CDR3: CSALVTATEAFF

V: TRBV14
size: -
D: TRBD2
J: TRBJ2-5
DNA: TGTGCCAGCGGTGGCGGGGGGGCCGGAGAGACCCAGTACTTC
CDR3: CASGGGGAGETQYF

V: TRBV15
size: -
D: TRBD2
J: TRBJ2-1
DNA: TGTGCCACCAGCATAGAGACTAGCGGGGCCAATGAGCAGTTCTTC
CDR3: CATSIETSGANEQFF

V: TRBV5-4
size: -
D: -
J: TRBJ2-1
DNA: TGTGCCAGCAGCTCCCAGACAGGGTCCGGGAGTGAGCAGTTCTTC
CDR3: CASSSQTGSGSEQFF

V: TRBV7-9
size: -
D: -
J: TRBJ1-2
DNA: TGTGCCAGCAGCTTAGTTCTGGTTGGAGAAGGCTACACCTTC
CDR3: CASSLVLVGEGYTF

V: TRBV6-5
size: few
D: TRBD1
J: TRBJ1-3
DNA: TGTGCCAGCAACAGACAGGGGAACTCTGGAAACACCATATATTTT
CDR3: CASNRQGNSGNTIYF

V: TRBV29-1
size: -
D: TRBD1
J: TRBJ2-7
DNA: TGCAGCGTCGAGAGGGACAGGGGAAGCGAGCAGTACTTC
CDR3: CSVERDRGSEQYF

V: TRBV6-4
size: few
D: -
J: TRBJ2-2
DNA: TGTGCCAGCAGCGGAGCCGACACCGGGGAGCTGTTTTTT
CDR3: CASSGADTGELFF

V: TRBV19
size: -
D: TRBD1
J: TRBJ2-3
DNA: TGTGCCACTAGGGACAGGGGAAGCACAGATACGCAGTATTTT
CDR3: CATRDRGSTDTQYF

V: TRBV6-2/TRBV6-3
size: -
D: -
J: TRBJ1-3
DNA: TGTGCCAGCAGTTACAGGGGGTTCGGAAACACCATATATTTT
CDR3: CASSYRGFGNTIYF